These T cell receptor beta chains were read from a single sample in a study of control samples from healthy donors and cancer patients. Assay used: immunoSEQ multiplex PCR; TCRdb lists only in-frame clones, some missing. The sample holds 65,000 to 90,000 clones, approximately 94% seen once. Source material: blood. The receptor source for this set is a woman younger than 45 in good health. CDR3s leave out the opening cysteine and the closing phenylalanine or tryptophan. Clone sizes are given selectively: once, few, many, or a class where the clone is expanded.

v_call clone_size cdr3_aa
TRBV18 once ASQAQGGEGYT
TRBV10-2 NA ASSDRDRGLVDTEAF
TRBV24-1 NA ATSGAGESGNTIY
TRBV7-9 NA ASSQRQGLSYEQY
TRBV30 NA AWSVGRLREKLF
TRBV29-1 NA SVEEWEGSIY
TRBV5-5 NA ASSLGNSGGPNNEQF
TRBV30 NA AWSPLGNTEAF
TRBV27 NA ASSRRQWEGGTDTQY
TRBV18 NA ASSPPRQGGRTDTQY
TRBV6-6 NA ASSYPRGPSGNTIY
TRBV5-1 NA PKHDPGQGHYEQY
TRBV3-1/TRBV3-2 NA ASSQDRGPYNEQF
TRBV19 once ATSLGRITEAF
TRBV24-1 NA ATSDPGGANGYT
TRBV2 NA ASSEVPSSGGRELF
TRBV4-1 NA ASSQVGYGSQQPQH
TRBV4-2 NA ASSPYRSSENNEQF
TRBV10-3 NA AISEGRVINQPQH
TRBV12-3/TRBV12-4 once ASSDMGAEAF
TRBV7-6 NA ASSFRDSGANVLT
TRBV7-9 NA ASNVPGLAIGELF
TRBV3-1/TRBV3-2 NA ASSQFPGAEQY
TRBV19 NA ASSIDRGNTEAF
TRBV7-2 NA ASSPAGEYYGYT
TRBV9 NA ASSGGQEYSNQPQH
TRBV14 NA ASRRGSGNYGYT
TRBV2 NA ASTGQGLDLAGTIY
TRBV7-2 NA ASSLEASGGTDTQY
TRBV19 NA ASSISYREEREAF
TRBV5-6 NA ASSPGSLFETQY